The clone carrying this T cell receptor (beta chain) was counted only a few times. What it binds is not known. The CDR3 is 13 amino acids. With 2 bases removed from V and 8 bases from J, the gap between germline ends came to 8 bases. The germline V gene encodes CDR1 SGHRS and CDR2 YFSETQ. The data stem from a study of T cells after yellow fever vaccination. Overall study findings and caveats: Post-booster samples contained most primary-vaccination clones (more than 95% CD4, almost 90% CD8). Peaking faster, on day 5 versus 15, the secondary response was nonetheless weaker. A minor fraction of clonotypes spanned both CD4 and CD8 compartments.

The study made its TCR cDNA through 5'RACE template switching. That step introduced a universal primer site along with UMIs. Each CDR3 protein is one row after TCRdb ran MiXCR on the 5' RACE reads. This sample has about 240,000 distinct CDR3 sequences; less than 9% occur once, and the top ten carry roughly 0.9%. The receptor's source is a man aged 25-40 years who received the YFV17D yellow fever vaccine. Sequenced material: CD4+ T cells sorted from PBMCs, taken 15 days after the yellow fever booster vaccination. This chain uses TRBV5-1 with TRBJ1-6; D is ambiguous. The CDR3 DNA follows: TGCGCCAGCAGCTTAACTGAGGATTCACCCCTCCACTTT. Translating gives CASSLTEDSPLHF.